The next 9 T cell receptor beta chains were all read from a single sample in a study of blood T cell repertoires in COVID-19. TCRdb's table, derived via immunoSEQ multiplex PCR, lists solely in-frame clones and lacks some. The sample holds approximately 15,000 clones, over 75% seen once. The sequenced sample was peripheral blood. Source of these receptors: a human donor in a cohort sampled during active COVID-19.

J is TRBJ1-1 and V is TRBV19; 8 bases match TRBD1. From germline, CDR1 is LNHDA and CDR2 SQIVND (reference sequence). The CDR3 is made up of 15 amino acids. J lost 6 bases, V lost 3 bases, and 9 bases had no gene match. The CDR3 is CASSMGAGGSAEAFF. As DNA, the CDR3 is TGTGCCAGTAGTATGGGGGCAGGGGGCTCCGCTGAAGCTTTCTTT.

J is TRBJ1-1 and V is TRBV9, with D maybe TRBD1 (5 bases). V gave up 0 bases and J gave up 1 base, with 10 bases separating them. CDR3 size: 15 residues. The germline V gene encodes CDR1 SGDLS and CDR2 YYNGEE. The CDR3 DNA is TGTGCCAGCAGCGTAGGGGCCCAGGGGAACACTGAAGCTTTCTTT. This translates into CASSVGAQGNTEAFF. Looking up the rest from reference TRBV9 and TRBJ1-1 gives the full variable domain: DSGVTQTPKHLITATGQRVTLRCSPRSGDLSVYWYQQSLDQGLQFLIQYYNGEERAKGNILERFSAQQFPDLHSELNLSSLELGDSALYFCASSVGAQGNTEAFFGQGTRLTVV.

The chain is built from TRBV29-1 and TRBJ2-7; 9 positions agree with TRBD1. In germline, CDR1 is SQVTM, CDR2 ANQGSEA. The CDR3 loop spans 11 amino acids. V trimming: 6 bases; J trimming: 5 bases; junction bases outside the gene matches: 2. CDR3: CSVGQGNEQYF. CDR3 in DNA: TGCAGCGTGGGACAGGGCAACGAGCAGTACTTC.

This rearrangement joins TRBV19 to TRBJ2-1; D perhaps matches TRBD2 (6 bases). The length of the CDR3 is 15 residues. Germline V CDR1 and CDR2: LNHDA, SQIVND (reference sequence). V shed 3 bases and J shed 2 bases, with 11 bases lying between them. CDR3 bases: TGTGCCAGTAGTATTGCGGGATTAGCCTACAATGAGCAGTTCTTC. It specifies CASSIAGLAYNEQFF.

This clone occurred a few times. This CDR3 is CASRVQGYYNEQFF. The CDR3 nucleotides are TGTGCCAGCAGGGTCCAGGGGTACTACAATGAGCAGTTCTTC. The chain combines TRBV6-5 with TRBJ2-1; a weak D match, TRBD1 (6 bases). CDR1 is MNHEY, CDR2 SVGAGI, per germline. This CDR3 comprises 14 residues. V was shortened by 6 bases and J by 3 bases, with 12 bases between the two germline ends.

This CDR3 reads CAEARETEAFF. The CDR3 nucleotides read TGTGCTGAGGCCAGGGAAACTGAAGCTTTCTTT. The V call is TRBV11-2, the J call TRBJ1-1; maybe TRBD1 (5 bases). CDR1 is SGHAT and CDR2 is FQNNGV in the germline V gene. The CDR3 runs 11 residues.

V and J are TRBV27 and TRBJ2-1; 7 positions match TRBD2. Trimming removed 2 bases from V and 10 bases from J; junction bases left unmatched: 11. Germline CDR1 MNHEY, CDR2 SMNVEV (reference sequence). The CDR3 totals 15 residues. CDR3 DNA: TGTGCCAGCAGTTTAGTTCTCAGTGGGGGGGGAGAGCAGTTCTTC. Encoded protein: CASSLVLSGGGEQFF.

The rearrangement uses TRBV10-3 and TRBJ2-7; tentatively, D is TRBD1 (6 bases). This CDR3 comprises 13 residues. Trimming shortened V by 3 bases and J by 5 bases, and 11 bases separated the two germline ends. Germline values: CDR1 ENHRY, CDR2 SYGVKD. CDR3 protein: CAISDYDRNEQYF. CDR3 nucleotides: TGTGCCATCAGTGATTACGACAGGAACGAGCAGTACTTC.

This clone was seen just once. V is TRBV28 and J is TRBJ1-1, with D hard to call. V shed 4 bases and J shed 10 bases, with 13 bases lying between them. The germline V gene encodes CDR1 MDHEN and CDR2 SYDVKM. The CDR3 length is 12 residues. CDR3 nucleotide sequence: TGTGCCAGCAGTTCGCCCTACTATGGAGCTTTCTTT. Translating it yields CASSSPYYGAFF.